This TCR beta chain was found in a study of blood T cell repertoires in COVID-19 (dated by TCRdb to the early 2020s). Notes on the research overall: Collaborator samples came from the United States, Italy and Spain and covered acute and convalescent phases of COVID-19. The prospective study material was composed of cDNA or gDNA derived from T cells, B-cell-depleted T cells, or PBMCs. Deeply sampled blood TCRbeta repertoires from subjects exposed to, actively infected with, or recovered from COVID-19 were included in the dataset. A freely available public database, intended as a resource for researchers studying the immune response to SARS-CoV-2, is where the repertoires were released. The samples were drawn from two sources: the first 160 participants of the ongoing ImmuneRACE study, and some 1,300 subjects contributed by 6 global collaborators. Nearly every sample came with metadata listing a de-identified subject ID, COVID-19 status, age in years and sex. HLA class I and class II types, where available, came from metadata supplied by the sample provider rather than from assay-based typing.

TCRbeta CDR3 regions were amplified from genomic DNA using the immunoSEQ Assay, a bias-controlled multiplex PCR. The study's own analysis went as follows. Nucleated cell counts per sample were estimated from amplification of reference gene primers within the assay. To quantify the absolute abundance of each unique TCRbeta CDR3 rearrangement, sequence reads were collapsed and filtered. For each sample, productive Simpson clonality was calculated by taking the square root of Simpson's diversity index across productive rearrangements. The table was pulled from immuneACCESS by TCRdb, which kept in-frame rearrangements only. Such tables lose some clones; where checked, under half of the loss comes from unresolved V genes, and the rest has no known cause. Clone size and the V and J calls come from that table; the DNA yielded D and trimming. Here the sample has over 200,000 clones; 85% occur a single time. Around a sixth of the sample is taken by the ten largest.

Spanning cysteine to phenylalanine, the CDR3 consists of 15 amino acids. Solely the CDR3 DNA is kept, with 45 bases framed from the first base. The germline V gene (reference sequence) sets CDR1 to GTSNPN and CDR2 to SVGIG. The trim is 3 bases for V and 9 bases for J, with a gap of 18 bases between the germline ends. Enrolling through a virtual design, the prospective study's participants ranged in age from roughly 18 to 90 years and lived across about two dozen United States geographic areas. In the prospective study, cohorts were assigned on the basis of participant-reported clinical history obtained from a screening survey and a study questionnaire. ImmuneRACE Cohort 3 recovered participants were defined by two consecutive negative NP/OP PCR tests, healthcare professional clearance, or symptom resolution. In the prospective study, mobile phlebotomists collected whole blood, serum and a nasopharyngeal or oropharyngeal swab from each participant. Prospective study participants could optionally give additional blood draws and questionnaires over an approximately 2-month period. Before DNA extraction, blood samples from the prospective study were shipped at room temperature or frozen.

Comments on this clone: Its antigen is currently not known. No base quality values were provided; no much bigger clone lies one nucleotide off.

Points the paper makes about the study in general: The quantity of clinical and demographic metadata differed by source and by participant and was supplied without curation.

The receptor's source is a middle-aged man who had recovered from COVID-19. The sequenced sample was PBMCs or T cells enriched from blood (not recorded which). Recombination linked TRBV30 to TRBJ1-6, with a weak D call of TRBD1 (6 bases match). The nucleotide sequence is TGTGCCTGGAGACCCCGGGGGGCCGGGGGTTCACCCCTCCACTTT. This is translated as CAWRPRGAGGSPLHF.